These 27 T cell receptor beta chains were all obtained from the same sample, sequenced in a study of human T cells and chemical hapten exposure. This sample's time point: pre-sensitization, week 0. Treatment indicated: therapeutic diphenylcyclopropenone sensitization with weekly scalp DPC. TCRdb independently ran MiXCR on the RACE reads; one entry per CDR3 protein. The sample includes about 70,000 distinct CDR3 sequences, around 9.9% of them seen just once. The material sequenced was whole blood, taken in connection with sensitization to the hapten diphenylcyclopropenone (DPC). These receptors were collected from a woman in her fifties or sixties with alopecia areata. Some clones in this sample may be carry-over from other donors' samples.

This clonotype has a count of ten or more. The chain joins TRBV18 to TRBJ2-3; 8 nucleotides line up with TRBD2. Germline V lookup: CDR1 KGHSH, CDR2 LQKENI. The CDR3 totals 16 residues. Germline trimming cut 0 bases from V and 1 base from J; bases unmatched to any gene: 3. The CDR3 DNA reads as TGTGCCAGCTCACCACCGAGCGGGAGAGGCACAGATACGCAGTATTTT. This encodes CASSPPSGRGTDTQYF. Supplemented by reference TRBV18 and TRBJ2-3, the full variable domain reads NAGVMQNPRHLVRRRGQEARLRCSPMKGHSHVYWYRQLPEEGLKFMVYLQKENIIDESGMPKERFSAEFPKEGPSILRIQQVVRGDSAAYFCASSPPSGRGTDTQYFGPGTRLTVL.

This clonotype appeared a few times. CDR3 in amino acids: CSARRLAGSYNEQFF. The DNA for the CDR3 is TGCAGTGCTAGAAGACTAGCGGGGTCATACAATGAGCAGTTCTTC. This chain connects TRBV20-1 to TRBJ2-1, with 11 bases fitting TRBD2. V lost 2 bases and J lost 4; bases outside the gene matches: 4. The CDR3 has 15 amino acids. Germline-derived CDR1 and CDR2 are DFQATT and SNEGSKA (reference sequence).

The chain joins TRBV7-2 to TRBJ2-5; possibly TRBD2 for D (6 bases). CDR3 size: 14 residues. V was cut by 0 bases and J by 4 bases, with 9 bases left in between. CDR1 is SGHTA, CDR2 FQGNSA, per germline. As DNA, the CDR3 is TGTGCCAGCAGCTTAGCGGGGGGATTAGAGACCCAGTACTTC. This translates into CASSLAGGLETQYF.

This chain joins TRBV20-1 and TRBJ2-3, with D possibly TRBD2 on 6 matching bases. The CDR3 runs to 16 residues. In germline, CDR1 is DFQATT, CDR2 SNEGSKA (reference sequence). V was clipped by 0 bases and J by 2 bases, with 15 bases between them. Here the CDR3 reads CSARDLPRDSTDTQYF. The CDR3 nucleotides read TGCAGTGCTAGAGACCTCCCGCGGGATTCCACAGATACGCAGTATTTT.

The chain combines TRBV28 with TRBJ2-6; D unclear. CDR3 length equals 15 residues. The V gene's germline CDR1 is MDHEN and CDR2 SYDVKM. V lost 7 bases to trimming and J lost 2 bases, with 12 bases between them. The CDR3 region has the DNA TGTGCCAGCACCTCTCGTCCACCTGGGGCCAACGTCCTGACTTTC. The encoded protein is CASTSRPPGANVLTF.

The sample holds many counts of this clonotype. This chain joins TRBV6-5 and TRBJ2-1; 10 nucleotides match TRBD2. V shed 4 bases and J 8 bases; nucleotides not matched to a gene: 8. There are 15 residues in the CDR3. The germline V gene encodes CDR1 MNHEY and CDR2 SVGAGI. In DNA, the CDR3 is TGTGCCAGCAGTTTCGCAGCGGGGGGGATCGATGAGCAGTTCTTC. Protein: CASSFAAGGIDEQFF.

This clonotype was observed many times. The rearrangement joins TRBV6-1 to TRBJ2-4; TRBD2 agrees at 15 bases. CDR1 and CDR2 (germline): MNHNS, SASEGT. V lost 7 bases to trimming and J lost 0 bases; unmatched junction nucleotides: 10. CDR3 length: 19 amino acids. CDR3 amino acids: CASMGLGLAGGLAKNIQYF. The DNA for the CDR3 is TGTGCCAGCATGGGGTTGGGACTAGCGGGGGGACTAGCCAAAAACATTCAGTACTTC.

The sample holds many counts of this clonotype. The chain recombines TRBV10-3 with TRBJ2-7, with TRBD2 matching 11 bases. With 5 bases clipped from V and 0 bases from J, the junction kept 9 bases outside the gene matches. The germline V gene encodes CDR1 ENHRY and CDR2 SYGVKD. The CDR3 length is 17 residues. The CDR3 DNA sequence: TGTGCCATCAGTCGGCTAGCGGGAGGCGGGAGCTCCTACGAGCAGTACTTC. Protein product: CAISRLAGGGSSYEQYF.

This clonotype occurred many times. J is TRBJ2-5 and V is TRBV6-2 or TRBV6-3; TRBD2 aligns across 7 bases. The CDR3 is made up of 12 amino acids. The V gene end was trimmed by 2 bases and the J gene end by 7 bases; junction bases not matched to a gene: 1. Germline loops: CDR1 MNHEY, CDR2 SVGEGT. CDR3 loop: CASSYREGTQYF. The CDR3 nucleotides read TGTGCCAGCAGTTACAGGGAGGGGACCCAGTACTTC.

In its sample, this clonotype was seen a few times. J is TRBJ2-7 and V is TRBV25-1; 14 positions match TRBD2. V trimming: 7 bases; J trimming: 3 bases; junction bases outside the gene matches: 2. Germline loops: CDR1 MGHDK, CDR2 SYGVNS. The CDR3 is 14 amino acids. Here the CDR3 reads CASKGLAGDYEQYF. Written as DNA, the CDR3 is TGTGCCAGCAAGGGACTAGCGGGGGACTACGAGCAGTACTTC.

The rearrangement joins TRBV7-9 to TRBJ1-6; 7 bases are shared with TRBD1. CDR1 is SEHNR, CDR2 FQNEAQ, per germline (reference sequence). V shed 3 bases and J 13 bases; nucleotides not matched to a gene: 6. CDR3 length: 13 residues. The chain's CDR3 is CASSFNDRAPLHF. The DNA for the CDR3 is TGTGCCAGCAGCTTTAATGACAGGGCCCCCCTCCACTTT.

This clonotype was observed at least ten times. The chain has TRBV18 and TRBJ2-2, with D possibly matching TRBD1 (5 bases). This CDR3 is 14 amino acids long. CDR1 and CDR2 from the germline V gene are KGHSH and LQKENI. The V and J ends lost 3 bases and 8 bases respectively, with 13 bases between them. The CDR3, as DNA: TGTGCCAGCTCACCTCGACAGACCTCGGGGGAGCTGTTTTTT. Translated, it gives CASSPRQTSGELFF.

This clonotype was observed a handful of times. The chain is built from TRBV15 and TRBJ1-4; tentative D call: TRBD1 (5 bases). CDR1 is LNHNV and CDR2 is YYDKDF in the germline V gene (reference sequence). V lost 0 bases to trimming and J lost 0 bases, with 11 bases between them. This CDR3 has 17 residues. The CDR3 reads CATSRDRPGPTNEKLFF. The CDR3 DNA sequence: TGTGCCACCAGCAGAGATCGTCCAGGGCCAACTAATGAAAAACTGTTTTTT. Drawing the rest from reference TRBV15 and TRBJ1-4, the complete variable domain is DAMVIQNPRYQVTQFGKPVTLSCSQTLNHNVMYWYQQKSSQAPKLLFHYYDKDFNNEADTPDNFQSRRPNTSFCFLDIRSPGLGDTAMYLCATSRDRPGPTNEKLFFGSGTQLSVL.

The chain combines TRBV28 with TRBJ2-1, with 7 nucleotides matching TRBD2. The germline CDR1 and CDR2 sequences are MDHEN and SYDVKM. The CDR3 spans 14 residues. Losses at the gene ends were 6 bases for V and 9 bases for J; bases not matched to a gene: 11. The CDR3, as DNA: TGTGCCAGCAGCAGGACCCCGGGAGGAGGTGAGCAGTTCTTC. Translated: CASSRTPGGGEQFF.

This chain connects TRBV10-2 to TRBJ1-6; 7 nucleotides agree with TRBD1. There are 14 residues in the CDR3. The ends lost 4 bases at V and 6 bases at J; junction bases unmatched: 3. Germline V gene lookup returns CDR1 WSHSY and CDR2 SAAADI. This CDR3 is CASSVQGTNSPLHF. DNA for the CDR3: TGCGCCAGCAGTGTACAGGGGACTAATTCACCCCTCCACTTT.

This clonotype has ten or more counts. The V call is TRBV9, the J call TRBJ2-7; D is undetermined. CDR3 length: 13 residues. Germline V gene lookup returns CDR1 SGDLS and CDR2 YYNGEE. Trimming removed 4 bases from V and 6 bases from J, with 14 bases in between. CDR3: CASSPNLVGEQYF. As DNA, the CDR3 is TGTGCCAGCAGCCCAAACTTAGTCGGCGAGCAGTACTTC.

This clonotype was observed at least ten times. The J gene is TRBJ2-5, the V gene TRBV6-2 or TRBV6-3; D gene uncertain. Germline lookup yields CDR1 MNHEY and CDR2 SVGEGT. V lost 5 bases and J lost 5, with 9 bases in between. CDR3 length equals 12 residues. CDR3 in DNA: TGTGCCAGCAGTCCTGTAACGGAGACCCAGTACTTC. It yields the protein CASSPVTETQYF.

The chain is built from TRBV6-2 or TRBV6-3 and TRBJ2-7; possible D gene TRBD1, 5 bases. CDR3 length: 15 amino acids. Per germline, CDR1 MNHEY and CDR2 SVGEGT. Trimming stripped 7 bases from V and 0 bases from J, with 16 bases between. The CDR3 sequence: CASTPGRTSSYEQYF. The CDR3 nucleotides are TGTGCCAGCACCCCCGGGCGGACAAGCTCCTACGAGCAGTACTTC.

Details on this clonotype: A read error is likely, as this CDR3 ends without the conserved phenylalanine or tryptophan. The CDR3 DNA is TGTGCCAGCACCTTCCGGGACAGGGGCCACGAGCAGTACTAC. Amino acids: CASTFRDRGHEQYY. The rearrangement uses TRBV28 and TRBJ2-7, with 10 bases aligning to TRBD1. Germline values: CDR1 MDHEN, CDR2 SYDVKM. There are 14 residues in the CDR3. Unmatched junction bases numbered 8, after V lost 7 bases and J lost 5 bases.

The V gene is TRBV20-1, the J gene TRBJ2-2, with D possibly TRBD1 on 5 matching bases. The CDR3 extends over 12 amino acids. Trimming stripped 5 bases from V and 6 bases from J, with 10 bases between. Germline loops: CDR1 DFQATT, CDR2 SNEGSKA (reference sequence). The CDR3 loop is CSAGWTSGELFF. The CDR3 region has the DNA TGCAGTGCTGGCTGGACATCCGGGGAGCTGTTTTTT.

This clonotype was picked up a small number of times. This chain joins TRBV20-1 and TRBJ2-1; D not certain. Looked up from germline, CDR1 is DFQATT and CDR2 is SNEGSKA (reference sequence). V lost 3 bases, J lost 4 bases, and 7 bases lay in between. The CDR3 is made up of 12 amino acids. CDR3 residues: CSARRRYNEQFF. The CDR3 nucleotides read TGCAGTGCTAGGAGGAGATACAATGAGCAGTTCTTC.

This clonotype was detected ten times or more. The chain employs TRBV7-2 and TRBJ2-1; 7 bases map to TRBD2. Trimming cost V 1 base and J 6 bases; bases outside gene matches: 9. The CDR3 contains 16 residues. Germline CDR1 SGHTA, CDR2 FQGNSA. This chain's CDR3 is CASSLGGLRAGNEQFF. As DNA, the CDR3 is TGTGCCAGCAGCTTAGGGGGACTAAGAGCCGGCAATGAGCAGTTCTTC.

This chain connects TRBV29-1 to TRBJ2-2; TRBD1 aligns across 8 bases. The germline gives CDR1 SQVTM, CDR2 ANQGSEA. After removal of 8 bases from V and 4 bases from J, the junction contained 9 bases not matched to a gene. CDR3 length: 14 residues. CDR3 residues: CSSSGDRGTGELFF. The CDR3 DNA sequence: TGCAGCTCGTCAGGCGACAGGGGCACCGGGGAGCTGTTTTTT.

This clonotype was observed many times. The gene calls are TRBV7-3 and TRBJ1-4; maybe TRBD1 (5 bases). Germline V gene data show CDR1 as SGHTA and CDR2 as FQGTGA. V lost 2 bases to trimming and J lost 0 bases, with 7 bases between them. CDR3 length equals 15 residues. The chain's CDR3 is CASSLEGATNEKLFF. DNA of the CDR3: TGTGCCAGCAGCTTAGAAGGGGCAACTAATGAAAAACTGTTTTTT.

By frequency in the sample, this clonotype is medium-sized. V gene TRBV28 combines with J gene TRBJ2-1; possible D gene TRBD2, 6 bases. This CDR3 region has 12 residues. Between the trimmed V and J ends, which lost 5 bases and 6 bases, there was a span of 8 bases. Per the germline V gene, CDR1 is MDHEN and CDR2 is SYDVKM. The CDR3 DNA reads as TGTGCCAGCAGTCAGACTAGCAATGAGCAGTTCTTC. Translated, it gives CASSQTSNEQFF.

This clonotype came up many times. CDR3 in DNA: TGTGCCAGCTCACCCTCCCCCGGGACAGGGATCGAGCAGTACTTC. It translates to CASSPSPGTGIEQYF. This rearrangement joins TRBV18 to TRBJ2-7; 9 nucleotides match TRBD1. Germline lookup yields CDR1 KGHSH and CDR2 LQKENI. This CDR3 is 15 amino acids long. V shed 3 bases, J shed 6 bases, and the junction held 9 bases outside the gene matches. Full variable domain (missing parts from reference TRBV18 and TRBJ2-7): NAGVMQNPRHLVRRRGQEARLRCSPMKGHSHVYWYRQLPEEGLKFMVYLQKENIIDESGMPKERFSAEFPKEGPSILRIQQVVRGDSAAYFCASSPSPGTGIEQYFGPGTRLTVT.

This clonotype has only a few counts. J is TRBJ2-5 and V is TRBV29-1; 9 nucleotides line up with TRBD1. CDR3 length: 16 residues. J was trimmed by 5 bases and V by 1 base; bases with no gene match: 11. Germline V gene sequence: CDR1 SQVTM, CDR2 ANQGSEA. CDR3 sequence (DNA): TGCAGCGTTGAAGGGGTTCGGACAGGGGTGGATGAGACCCAGTACTTC. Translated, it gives CSVEGVRTGVDETQYF.